A single sample is the source of the 2 T cell receptor beta chains below, sequenced in a study of blood T cells in healthy people across ages. A second PCR, run for roughly 6 to 11 cycles, used a sample-barcoded 5' primer plus a J-beta primer mix. TCRdb reprocessed the 5' RACE reads with MiXCR, giving one entry per CDR3 protein. The table lists 1.5 million to 1.8 million distinct CDR3 sequences, roughly two fifths of them singletons, with less than 5% in the top ten. The sample consisted of blood. These receptors came from a young woman in good health.

This sequence joins TRBV4-3 and TRBJ2-1; D not resolved. Trimming left V 4 bases short and J 0 bases short, with 16 bases between. Germline V gene data show CDR1 as LGHNA and CDR2 as YSLEER. The CDR3 has 17 amino acids. CDR3 sequence (DNA): TGCGCCAGCAGCCTCAAAAGTTATTATAGCTCCTACAATGAGCAGTTCTTC. Amino acid sequence: CASSLKSYYSSYNEQFF.

This clonotype has just a few counts. CDR3 sequence reads: CASSLEATSSHEQYF. CDR3 nucleotides: TGCGCCAGCAGCTTGGAGGCTACCTCCAGCCACGAGCAGTACTTC. The rearrangement links TRBV5-1 to TRBJ2-7, with unresolved D. Germline V CDR1 and CDR2: SGHRS, YFSETQ. V was shortened by 0 bases and J by 5 bases, with 15 bases between the two germline ends. The CDR3 length is 15 residues.